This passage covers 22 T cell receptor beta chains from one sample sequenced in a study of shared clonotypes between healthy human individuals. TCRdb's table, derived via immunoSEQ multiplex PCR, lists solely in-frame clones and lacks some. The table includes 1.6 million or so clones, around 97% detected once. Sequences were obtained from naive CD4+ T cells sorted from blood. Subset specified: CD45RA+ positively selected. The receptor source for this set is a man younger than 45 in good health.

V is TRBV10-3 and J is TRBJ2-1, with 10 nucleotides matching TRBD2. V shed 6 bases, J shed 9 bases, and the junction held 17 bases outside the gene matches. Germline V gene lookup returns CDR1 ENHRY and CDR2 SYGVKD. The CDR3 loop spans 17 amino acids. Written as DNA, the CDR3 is TGTGCCATCAGGTCTAGCGGGAGTGGAAGGGGTTACGGTGAGCAGTTCTTC. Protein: CAIRSSGSGRGYGEQFF.

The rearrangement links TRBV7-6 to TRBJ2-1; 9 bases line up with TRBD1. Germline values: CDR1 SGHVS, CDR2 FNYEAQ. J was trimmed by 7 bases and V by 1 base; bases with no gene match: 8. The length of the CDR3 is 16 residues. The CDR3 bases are TGTGCCAGCAGCTTAGATTGGACAGGGGTTAGGAATGAGCAGTTCTTC. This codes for CASSLDWTGVRNEQFF. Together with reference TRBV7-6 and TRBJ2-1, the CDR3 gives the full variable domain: GAGVSQSPRYKVTKRGQDVALRCDPISGHVSLYWYRQALGQGPEFLTYFNYEAQQDKSGLPNDRFSAERPEGSISTLTIQRTEQRDSAMYRCASSLDWTGVRNEQFFGPGTRLTVL.

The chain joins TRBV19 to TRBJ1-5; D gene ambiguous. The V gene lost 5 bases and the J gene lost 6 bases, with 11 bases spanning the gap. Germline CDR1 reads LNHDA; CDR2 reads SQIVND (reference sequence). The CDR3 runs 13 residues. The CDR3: CASSAPGVQPQHF. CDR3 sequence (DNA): TGTGCCAGTAGTGCGCCCGGGGTTCAGCCCCAGCATTTT. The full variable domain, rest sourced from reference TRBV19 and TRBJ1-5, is DGGITQSPKYLFRKEGQNVTLSCEQNLNHDAMYWYRQDPGQGLRLIYYSQIVNDFQKGDIAEGYSVSREKKESFPLTVTSAQKNPTAFYLCASSAPGVQPQHFGDGTRLSIL.

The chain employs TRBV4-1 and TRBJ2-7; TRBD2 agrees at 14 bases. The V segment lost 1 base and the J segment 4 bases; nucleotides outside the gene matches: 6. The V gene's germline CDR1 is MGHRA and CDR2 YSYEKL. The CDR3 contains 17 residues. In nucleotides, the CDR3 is TGCGCCAGCAGCCAAGGAGGGACTAGCGGGGGCCTTTACGAGCAGTACTTC. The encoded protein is CASSQGGTSGGLYEQYF.

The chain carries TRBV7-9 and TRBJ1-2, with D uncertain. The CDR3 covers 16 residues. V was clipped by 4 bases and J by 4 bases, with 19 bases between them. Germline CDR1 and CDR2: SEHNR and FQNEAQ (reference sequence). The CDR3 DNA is TGTGCCAGCAGCTCTCATTGGGGTACCCTAGGCTATGGCTACACCTTC. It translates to CASSSHWGTLGYGYTF.

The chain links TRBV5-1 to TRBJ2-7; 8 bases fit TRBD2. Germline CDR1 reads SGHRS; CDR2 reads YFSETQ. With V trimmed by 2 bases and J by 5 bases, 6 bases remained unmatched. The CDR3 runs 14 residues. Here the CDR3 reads CASSFYGLAHEQYF. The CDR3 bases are TGCGCCAGCAGCTTCTACGGACTAGCTCACGAGCAGTACTTC.

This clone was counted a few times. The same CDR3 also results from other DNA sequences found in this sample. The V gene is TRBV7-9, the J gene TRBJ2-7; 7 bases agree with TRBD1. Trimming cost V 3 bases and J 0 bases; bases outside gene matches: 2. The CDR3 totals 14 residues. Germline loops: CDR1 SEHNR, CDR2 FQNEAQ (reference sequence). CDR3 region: CASSFGTASYEQYF. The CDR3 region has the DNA TGTGCCAGCAGCTTCGGGACAGCCTCCTACGAGCAGTACTTC.

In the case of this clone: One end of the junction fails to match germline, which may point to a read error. DNA for the CDR3: TGTGCCAGCAGTTCACCGGGACAACCGCCCGGTTTT. This encodes CASSSPGQPPGF. The chain has TRBV28 and TRBJ1-4; TRBD1 might be the D (6 bases). From germline, CDR1 is MDHEN and CDR2 SYDVKM. This CDR3 has 12 residues.

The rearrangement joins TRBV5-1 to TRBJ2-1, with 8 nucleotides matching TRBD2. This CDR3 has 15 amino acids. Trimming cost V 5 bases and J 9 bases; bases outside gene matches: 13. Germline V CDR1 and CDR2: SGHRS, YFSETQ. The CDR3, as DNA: TGCGCCAGCAGAATTGGTTTGGCGGGAGGAGGTGAGCAGTTCTTC. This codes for CASRIGLAGGGEQFF.

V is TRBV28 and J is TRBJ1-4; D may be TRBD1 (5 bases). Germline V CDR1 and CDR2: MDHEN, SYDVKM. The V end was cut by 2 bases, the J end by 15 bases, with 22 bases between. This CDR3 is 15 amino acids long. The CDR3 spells CASSLRRGLRSRVFF. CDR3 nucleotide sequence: TGTGCCAGCAGTTTAAGGAGGGGCCTCCGCAGCCGGGTGTTTTTT.

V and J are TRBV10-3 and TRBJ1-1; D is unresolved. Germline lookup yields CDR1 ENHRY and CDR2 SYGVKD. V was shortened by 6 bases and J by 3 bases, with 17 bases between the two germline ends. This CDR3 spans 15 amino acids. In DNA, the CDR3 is TGTGCCATCAGCCTAAACGGTATGTTGGACACTGAAGCTTTCTTT. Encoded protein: CAISLNGMLDTEAFF.

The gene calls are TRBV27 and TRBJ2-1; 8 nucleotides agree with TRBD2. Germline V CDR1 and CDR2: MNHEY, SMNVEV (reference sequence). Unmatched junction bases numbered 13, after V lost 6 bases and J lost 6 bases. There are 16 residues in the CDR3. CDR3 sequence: CASSHNPGLVPNEQFF. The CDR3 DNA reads TGTGCCAGCAGCCACAACCCGGGACTAGTCCCCAATGAGCAGTTCTTC.

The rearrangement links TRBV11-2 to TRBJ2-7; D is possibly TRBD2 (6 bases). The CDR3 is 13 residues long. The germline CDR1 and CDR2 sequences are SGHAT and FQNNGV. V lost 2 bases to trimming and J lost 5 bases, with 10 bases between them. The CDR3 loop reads CASSLWGEDEQYF. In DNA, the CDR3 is TGTGCCAGCAGCTTATGGGGGGAGGACGAGCAGTACTTC.

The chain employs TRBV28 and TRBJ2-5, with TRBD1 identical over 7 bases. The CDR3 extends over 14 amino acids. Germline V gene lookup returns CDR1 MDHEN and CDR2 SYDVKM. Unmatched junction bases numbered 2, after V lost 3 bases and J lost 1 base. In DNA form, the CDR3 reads TGTGCCAGCAGTTTGACAGGGCCCCAAGAGACCCAGTACTTC. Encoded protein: CASSLTGPQETQYF.

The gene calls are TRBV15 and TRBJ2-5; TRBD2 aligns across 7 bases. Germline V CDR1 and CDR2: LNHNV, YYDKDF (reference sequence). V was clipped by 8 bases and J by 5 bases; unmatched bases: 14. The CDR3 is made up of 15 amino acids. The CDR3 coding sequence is TGTGCCACCTCCACAGGTGGGAGGGTAGTTGAGACCCAGTACTTC. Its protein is CATSTGGRVVETQYF. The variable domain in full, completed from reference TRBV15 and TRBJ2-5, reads DAMVIQNPRYQVTQFGKPVTLSCSQTLNHNVMYWYQQKSSQAPKLLFHYYDKDFNNEADTPDNFQSRRPNTSFCFLDIRSPGLGDTAMYLCATSTGGRVVETQYFGPGTRLLVL.

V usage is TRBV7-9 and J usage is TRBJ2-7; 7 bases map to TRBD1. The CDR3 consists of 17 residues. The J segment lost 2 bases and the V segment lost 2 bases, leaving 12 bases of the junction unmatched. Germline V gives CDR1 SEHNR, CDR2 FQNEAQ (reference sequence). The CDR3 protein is CASSLRLRDRRTYEQYF. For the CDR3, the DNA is TGTGCCAGCAGCTTACGCCTCCGGGACAGAAGAACCTACGAGCAGTACTTC.

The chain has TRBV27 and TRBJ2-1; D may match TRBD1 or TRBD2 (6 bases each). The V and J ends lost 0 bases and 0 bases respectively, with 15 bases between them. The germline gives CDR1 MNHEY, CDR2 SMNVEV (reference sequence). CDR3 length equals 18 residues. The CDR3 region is CASSLSTGGQSSYNEQFF. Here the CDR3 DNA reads TGTGCCAGCAGTTTATCGACAGGAGGGCAGAGCTCCTACAATGAGCAGTTCTTC.

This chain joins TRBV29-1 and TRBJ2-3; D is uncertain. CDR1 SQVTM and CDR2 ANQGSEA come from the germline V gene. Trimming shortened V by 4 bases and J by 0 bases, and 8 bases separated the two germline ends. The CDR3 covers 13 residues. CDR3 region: CSVGVGSTDTQYF. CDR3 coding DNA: TGCAGCGTTGGGGTGGGGAGCACAGATACGCAGTATTTT.

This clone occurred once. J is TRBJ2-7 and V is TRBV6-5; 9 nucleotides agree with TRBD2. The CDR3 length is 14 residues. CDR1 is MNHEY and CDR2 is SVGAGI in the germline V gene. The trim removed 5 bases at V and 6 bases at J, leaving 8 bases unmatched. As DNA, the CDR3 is TGTGCCAGCAGTAGGCGTAGCGGGAGCTCCGAGCAGTACTTC. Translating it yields CASSRRSGSSEQYF.

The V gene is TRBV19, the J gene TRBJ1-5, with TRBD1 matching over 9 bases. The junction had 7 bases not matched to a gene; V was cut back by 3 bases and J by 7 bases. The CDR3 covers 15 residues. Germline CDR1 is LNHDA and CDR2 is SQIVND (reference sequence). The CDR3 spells CASSIGQGTRQPQHF. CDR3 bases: TGTGCCAGTAGTATCGGACAGGGGACGCGCCAGCCCCAGCATTTT.

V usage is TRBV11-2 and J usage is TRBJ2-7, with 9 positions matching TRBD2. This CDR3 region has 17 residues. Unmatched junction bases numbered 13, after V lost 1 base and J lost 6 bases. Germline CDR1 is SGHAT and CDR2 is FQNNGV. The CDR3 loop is CASSLVGSGSLFSEQYF. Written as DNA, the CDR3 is TGTGCCAGCAGCTTAGTCGGTAGCGGGAGTTTATTTTCCGAGCAGTACTTC.

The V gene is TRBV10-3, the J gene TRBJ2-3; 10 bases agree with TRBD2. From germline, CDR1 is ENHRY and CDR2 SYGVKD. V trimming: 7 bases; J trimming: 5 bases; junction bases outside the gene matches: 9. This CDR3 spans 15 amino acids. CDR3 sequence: CAITGSGRALDTQYF. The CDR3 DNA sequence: TGTGCCATCACCGGGAGCGGGAGGGCCTTAGATACGCAGTATTTT.